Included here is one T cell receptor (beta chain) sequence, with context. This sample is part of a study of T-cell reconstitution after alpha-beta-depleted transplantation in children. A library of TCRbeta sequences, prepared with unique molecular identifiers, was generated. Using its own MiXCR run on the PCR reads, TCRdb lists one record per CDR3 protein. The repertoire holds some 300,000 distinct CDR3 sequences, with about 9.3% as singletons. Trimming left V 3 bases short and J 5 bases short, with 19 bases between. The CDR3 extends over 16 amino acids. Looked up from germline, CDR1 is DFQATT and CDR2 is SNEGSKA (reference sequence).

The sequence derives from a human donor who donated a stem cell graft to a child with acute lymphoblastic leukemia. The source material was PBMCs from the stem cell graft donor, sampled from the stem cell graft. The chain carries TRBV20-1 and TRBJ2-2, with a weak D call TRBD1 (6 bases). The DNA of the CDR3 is TGCAGTGCTAGGGACCCCAGGGGAACCAAAACCGGGGAGCTGTTTTTT. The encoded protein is CSARDPRGTKTGELFF.